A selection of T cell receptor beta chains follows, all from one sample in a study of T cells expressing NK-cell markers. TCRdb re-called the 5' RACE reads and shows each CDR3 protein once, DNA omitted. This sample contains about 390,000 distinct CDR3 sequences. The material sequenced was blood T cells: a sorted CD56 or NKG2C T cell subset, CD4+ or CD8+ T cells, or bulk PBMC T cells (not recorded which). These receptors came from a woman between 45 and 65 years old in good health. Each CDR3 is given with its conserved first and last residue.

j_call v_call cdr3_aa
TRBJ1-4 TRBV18 CASSRNDEKLFF
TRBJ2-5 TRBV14 CASSHVGNTQYF
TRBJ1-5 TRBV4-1 CASSQERPRIPFNQPQHF
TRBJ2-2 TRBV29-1 CSVALAGRENTGELFF
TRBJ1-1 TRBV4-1 CASSPLWGAEAFF
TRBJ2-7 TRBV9 CASSGGEASGTYEQYF
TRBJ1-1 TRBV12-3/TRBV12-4 CASSKARTEAFF
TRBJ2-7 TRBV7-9 CASTGTGGPNEQYF
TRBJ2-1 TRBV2 CASLSGRHVYEQFF
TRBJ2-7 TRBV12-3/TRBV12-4 CASSLDMVAAQAAEQYF
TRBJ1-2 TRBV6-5 CASSYLQTGRWTF
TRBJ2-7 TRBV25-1 CASSGRISLYEQYF
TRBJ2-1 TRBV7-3 CASSLTLDRNEQFF
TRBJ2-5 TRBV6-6 CASSYSGQGGWVQYF
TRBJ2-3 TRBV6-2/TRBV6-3 CAILEVNTDTQYF
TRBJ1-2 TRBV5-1 CASRGPDFSDGYTF
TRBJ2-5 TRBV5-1 CASSPEWGRETQYF
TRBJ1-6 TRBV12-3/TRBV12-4 CASTIRGDSPLHF
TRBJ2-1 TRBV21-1 CASSSRLAGRREQFF
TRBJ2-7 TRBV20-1 CSARGQTKNTYEQYF
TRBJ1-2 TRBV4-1 CASSQDWAGGERNYGYTF
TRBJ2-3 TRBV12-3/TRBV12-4 CASSSGASTDTQYF
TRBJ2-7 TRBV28 CASSQPRDSYEQYF
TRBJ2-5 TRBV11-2 CASSYTSARKETQYF
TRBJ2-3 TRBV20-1 CSARVTATDTQYF
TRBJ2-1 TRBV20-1 CSARGTSEKQFF
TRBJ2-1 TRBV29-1 CSVLQGPSNEQFF
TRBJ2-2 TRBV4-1 CASSQRQGSIGELFF
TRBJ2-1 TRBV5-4 CASSPGTGPSDEQFF
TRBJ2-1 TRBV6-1 CASSLAGTSGPNEQFF
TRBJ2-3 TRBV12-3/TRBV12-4 CASSGTRDTQYF
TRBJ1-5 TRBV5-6 CASSVGNQPQHF
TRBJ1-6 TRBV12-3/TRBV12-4 CASSFRVNLHF
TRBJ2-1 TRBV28 CASSFFADEQFF